These 17 T cell receptor beta chains came from one sample sequenced in a study of blood T cell repertoires in COVID-19. Data came from immunoSEQ multiplex PCR; TCRdb stores just in-frame clones and leaves some out. Found here are 200,000 to 250,000 clones, about 83% of them singletons; the top ten hold 7.4%. The sequenced sample consisted of peripheral blood. The source of these receptors is a woman in her forties or fifties with acute or convalescent COVID-19.

This chain connects TRBV7-2 to TRBJ1-2; possibly TRBD1 for D (5 bases). The CDR3 contains 14 residues. Germline CDR1 and CDR2: SGHTA and FQGNSA. V was pared by 6 bases and J by 7 bases, with 18 bases between. The CDR3 here is CASSNQGVVGGYTF. The CDR3 DNA reads as TGTGCCAGCAGTAACCAGGGTGTAGTAGGTGGCTACACCTTC.

The V and J genes are TRBV3-1 (or the pseudogene TRBV3-2) and TRBJ2-1, with D hard to call. There are 13 residues in the CDR3. Trimming stripped 4 bases from V and 5 bases from J, with 9 bases between. Germline lookup yields CDR1 LGHDT and CDR2 YNNKEL (reference sequence). CDR3 bases: TGTGCCAGCAGCCCAACATATGACAATGAGCAGTTCTTC. Its protein is CASSPTYDNEQFF.

The genes are TRBV30 and TRBJ2-7, with TRBD2 matching 8 bases. The CDR3 contains 11 residues. The germline CDR1 and CDR2 sequences are GTSNPN and SVGIG (reference sequence). After removal of 6 bases from V and 4 bases from J, the junction contained 2 bases not matched to a gene. CDR3 in amino acids: CACSGEYEQYF. CDR3 sequence (DNA): TGTGCCTGTAGCGGGGAATACGAGCAGTACTTC.

The CDR3 DNA reads TGTGCCAGCAGTCTGACTAGCTTGGAGACCCAGTACTTC. This codes for CASSLTSLETQYF. The chain links TRBV28 to TRBJ2-5; TRBD2 matches at 7 bases. This CDR3 region has 13 residues. With V trimmed by 5 bases and J by 5 bases, 5 bases remained unmatched. Germline V gene sequence: CDR1 MDHEN, CDR2 SYDVKM.

The chain couples TRBV5-4 to TRBJ1-2, with D perhaps TRBD1 (5 bases). The ends were cut back, 1 base at V and 2 bases at J, with 9 bases in the middle. CDR1 SGHNT and CDR2 YYREEE come from the germline V gene (reference sequence). This CDR3 is built from 14 residues. The CDR3 region has the DNA TGTGCCAGCAGCTTGTTGTCAGGGAACTATGGCTACACCTTC. Protein: CASSLLSGNYGYTF.

This chain joins TRBV2 and TRBJ2-7, with 8 bases identical to TRBD1. V shed 6 bases, J shed 1 base, and the junction held 5 bases outside the gene matches. CDR3 length: 14 residues. Looked up from germline, CDR1 is SNHLY and CDR2 is FYNNEI. CDR3 DNA: TGTGCCAGCAGACAGGGGGATAAGTCCTACGAGCAGTACTTC. Residues: CASRQGDKSYEQYF.

The chain has TRBV5-4 and TRBJ2-6, with a weak D call TRBD1 (5 bases). The CDR3 totals 18 residues. Germline values: CDR1 SGHNT, CDR2 YYREEE (reference sequence). V was clipped by 0 bases and J by 0 bases, with 13 bases between them. CDR3 DNA sequence: TGTGCCAGCAGCTTGGTGCAGGGAAGTATCTCTGGGGCCAACGTCCTGACTTTC. Its translation is CASSLVQGSISGANVLTF.

This clone has more than one count but fewer than ten. The chain employs TRBV18 and TRBJ1-1, with D hard to call. CDR1 is KGHSH, CDR2 LQKENI, per germline. The CDR3 totals 14 residues. Trimming shortened V by 2 bases and J by 4 bases, and 11 bases separated the two germline ends. The CDR3 coding sequence is TGTGCCAGCTCACCAAGGAGGGAAGGCACTGAAGCTTTCTTT. Translated: CASSPRREGTEAFF. Full variable domain (missing parts from reference TRBV18 and TRBJ1-1): NAGVMQNPRHLVRRRGQEARLRCSPMKGHSHVYWYRQLPEEGLKFMVYLQKENIIDESGMPKERFSAEFPKEGPSILRIQQVVRGDSAAYFCASSPRREGTEAFFGQGTRLTVV.

Here the CDR3 DNA reads TGTGCCAGCAGTTGGACTCGACTAGCAGCTCCGTACTTC. This gives the protein CASSWTRLAAPYF. The chain employs TRBV27 and TRBJ2-4, with 7 bases identical to TRBD2. V lost 4 bases, J lost 15 bases, and 12 bases stayed unmatched. The CDR3 length is 13 residues. CDR1 and CDR2 (germline): MNHEY, SMNVEV (reference sequence).

This clone showed up just a few times. The chain couples TRBV19 to TRBJ2-7; 10 bases are a match to TRBD2. The germline gives CDR1 LNHDA, CDR2 SQIVND (reference sequence). Germline trimming cut 9 bases from V and 3 bases from J; bases unmatched to any gene: 14. The CDR3 is 16 residues long. The DNA for the CDR3 is TGTGCCAGCGATGGAGGCCGTAGCGGGGGGAACTACGAGCAGTACTTC. This gives the protein CASDGGRSGGNYEQYF.

The chain combines TRBV9 with TRBJ1-2, with D possibly being TRBD1 (5 bases). The germline V and J ends were trimmed by 3 bases and 8 bases, with 14 bases remaining between them. The CDR3 has 13 residues. Germline V gene sequence: CDR1 SGDLS, CDR2 YYNGEE. Here the CDR3 reads CASSGTGIWGYTF. For the CDR3, the DNA is TGTGCCAGCAGCGGCACAGGTATCTGGGGCTACACCTTC. The whole variable domain, filled in from reference TRBV9 and TRBJ1-2, reads DSGVTQTPKHLITATGQRVTLRCSPRSGDLSVYWYQQSLDQGLQFLIQYYNGEERAKGNILERFSAQQFPDLHSELNLSSLELGDSALYFCASSGTGIWGYTFGSGTRLTVV.

This clone appeared once. The chain links TRBV6-5 to TRBJ2-7; 9 nucleotides match TRBD1. Trimming at V came to 3 bases and at J to 6 bases, leaving 6 bases not matched to a gene. The CDR3 spans 14 residues. The germline gives CDR1 MNHEY, CDR2 SVGAGI. The CDR3 region is CASSYRTGALEQYF. CDR3 coding DNA: TGTGCCAGCAGTTATAGGACAGGGGCCCTCGAGCAGTACTTC.

The CDR3 DNA follows: TGTGCCTTGGACAGGTCCAGCTCTGGAAACACCATATATTTT. This sequence encodes CALDRSSSGNTIYF. V and J are TRBV30 and TRBJ1-3; TRBD1 matches at 7 bases. The CDR3 totals 14 residues. CDR1 and CDR2 (germline): GTSNPN, SVGIG (reference sequence). V shed 7 bases, J shed 0 bases, and the junction held 6 bases outside the gene matches.

The genes are TRBV6-5 and TRBJ2-7; the match to TRBD1 covers 7 bases. In germline, CDR1 is MNHEY, CDR2 SVGAGI. V lost 2 bases, J lost 3 bases, and 4 bases stayed unmatched. The CDR3 covers 14 residues. The CDR3 loop reads CASSYRDSHYEQYF. The CDR3 DNA sequence: TGTGCCAGCAGTTACCGGGACAGTCACTACGAGCAGTACTTC.

This clone appeared many times. This rearrangement joins TRBV27 to TRBJ2-3; 10 nucleotides align to TRBD2. The V and J ends lost 4 bases and 2 bases, in that order; junction bases with no gene match: 9. CDR3 length equals 17 residues. Germline V gives CDR1 MNHEY, CDR2 SMNVEV (reference sequence). The CDR3 DNA follows: TGTGCCAGCAGTTCAACTGAGCGGGGGGGATACACAGATACGCAGTATTTT. This encodes CASSSTERGGYTDTQYF.

The J gene is TRBJ2-2, the V gene TRBV6-6, with D unclear. V lost 2 bases and J 8 bases, leaving 9 bases between the germline ends. Germline loops: CDR1 MNHNY, CDR2 SVGAGI (reference sequence). CDR3 length equals 13 residues. The CDR3 loop reads CASSYAPLGELFF. The CDR3 DNA reads as TGTGCCAGCAGTTACGCCCCCCTAGGGGAGCTGTTTTTT.

The chain carries TRBV10-1 and TRBJ2-2, with 9 nucleotides matching TRBD1. V dropped 4 bases and J dropped 5; count of bases not matched to a gene: 11. CDR1 WNHNN and CDR2 SYGVQD come from the germline V gene (reference sequence). This CDR3 comprises 17 residues. Here the CDR3 reads CASSVKRQGGKTGELFF. For the CDR3, the DNA is TGCGCCAGCAGTGTGAAACGACAGGGGGGAAAAACCGGGGAGCTGTTTTTT.